The 15 T cell receptor beta chains presented below share a single source sample, sequenced in a study of CD8+ T cells in alopecia areata. RNA extraction was followed by reverse transcription into cDNA, which acted as the sequencing template. Here immunoSEQ multiplex PCR was the method, and the copy in TCRdb shows in-frame clones only, minus some. The table records approximately 150,000 clones, 40% to 55% of them present only once. Material: CD4+ T cells sorted from blood, obtained at week 0. The receptors here all came from a human donor with alopecia areata.

The genes are TRBV5-1 and TRBJ2-1; no firm D call. Trimming pared 4 bases from V and 8 bases from J, leaving 13 bases between. Germline assignment: CDR1 SGHRS and CDR2 YFSETQ. The CDR3 loop spans 13 amino acids. The CDR3 loop is CASSQVAEYEQFF. Here the CDR3 DNA reads TGCGCCAGCAGCCAGGTGGCAGAATATGAGCAGTTCTTC.

The chain uses TRBV29-1 and TRBJ2-7; 13 nucleotides line up with TRBD2. Germline loops: CDR1 SQVTM, CDR2 ANQGSEA. The V and J ends lost 6 bases and 9 bases, in that order; junction bases with no gene match: 11. There are 14 residues in the CDR3. This chain's CDR3 is CSVSGLAGSLVQYF. CDR3 bases: TGCAGCGTCTCGGGACTAGCGGGGTCTTTGGTGCAGTACTTC.

This clone was recorded only once. The chain links TRBV4-1 to TRBJ2-2; TRBD1 is a possible D gene (5 bases). This CDR3 has 15 residues. Germline lookup yields CDR1 MGHRA and CDR2 YSYEKL. The ends were cut back, 0 bases at V and 6 bases at J, with 11 bases in the middle. CDR3 DNA sequence: TGCGCCAGCAGCCAAGATAAACAGGTCTCCGGGGAGCTGTTTTTT. Encoded protein: CASSQDKQVSGELFF.

This clone was observed a few times. The chain combines TRBV7-9 with TRBJ1-3; the D is unclear. This CDR3 comprises 15 residues. The germline V and J ends were trimmed by 5 bases and 0 bases, with 11 bases remaining between them. In germline, CDR1 is SEHNR, CDR2 FQNEAQ (reference sequence). The CDR3 bases are TGTGCCAGCAGCCCCCGTGGAGCCTCTGGAAACACCATATATTTT. Amino acids: CASSPRGASGNTIYF.

The chain has TRBV29-1 and TRBJ2-3; TRBD2 agrees at 7 bases. V lost 4 bases and J lost 2; bases outside the gene matches: 9. CDR3 length: 15 amino acids. Germline V gene lookup returns CDR1 SQVTM and CDR2 ANQGSEA. In DNA, the CDR3 is TGCAGCGTTGTTTCGGCTAGCGGACACACAGATACGCAGTATTTT. Encoded protein: CSVVSASGHTDTQYF.

In the case of this clone: At one end, the junction sequence differs from germline, possibly due to a read error. The genes are TRBV28 and TRBJ2-4, with D perhaps matching TRBD1 or TRBD2 (5 bases each). The germline gives CDR1 MDHEN, CDR2 SYDVKM. This CDR3 contains 12 residues. CDR3 region: CASTTPGDRTDF. The CDR3 bases are TGTGCCAGCACCACGCCCGGGGACCGAACCGACTTC.

To note about this clone: This sample includes further DNA sequences coding for the same CDR3. This rearrangement joins TRBV19 to TRBJ2-7; D is unresolved. CDR1 is LNHDA and CDR2 is SQIVND in the germline V gene (reference sequence). The V gene lost 5 bases and the J gene lost 2 bases, with 10 bases spanning the gap. The CDR3 sequence is 13 residues long. In DNA form, the CDR3 reads TGTGCCAGTAGTTCCGGTCGAGCCTACGAGCAGTACTTC. Its protein product is CASSSGRAYEQYF.

The chain carries TRBV30 and TRBJ1-5; unclear D gene. CDR3 size: 13 residues. Germline lookup yields CDR1 GTSNPN and CDR2 SVGIG (reference sequence). Trimming cost V 1 base and J 7 bases, with 11 bases left between them. The CDR3 nucleotides are TGTGCCTGGAGTGATTTTCTAGCGCAGCCCCAGCATTTT. This encodes CAWSDFLAQPQHF.

This clone came up a few times. The CDR3 DNA follows: TGTGCCAGCAGCGGGGGGACAGCCTACTATGGCTACACCTTC. The encoded protein is CASSGGTAYYGYTF. The rearrangement uses TRBV9 and TRBJ1-2; 7 bases map to TRBD1. The CDR3 contains 14 residues. Unmatched junction bases numbered 5, after V lost 3 bases and J lost 3 bases. Looked up from germline, CDR1 is SGDLS and CDR2 is YYNGEE.

The chain is built from TRBV25-1 and TRBJ1-1, with 7 positions matching TRBD1. V dropped 6 bases and J dropped 3; count of bases not matched to a gene: 4. Germline-derived CDR1 and CDR2 are MGHDK and SYGVNS. The CDR3 is 13 amino acids. The CDR3 DNA sequence: TGTGCCAGCAGGACAGGGACGGACACTGAAGCTTTCTTT. Translated: CASRTGTDTEAFF.

This clone has a count of ten or more. This sequence joins TRBV4-1 and TRBJ2-1, with 13 positions matching TRBD2. Germline trimming cut 0 bases from V and 3 bases from J; bases unmatched to any gene: 17. The CDR3 is 22 amino acids. CDR1 MGHRA and CDR2 YSYEKL come from the germline V gene. For the CDR3, the DNA is TGCGCCAGCAGCCAAGATTCCCCCCGAGGACTAGCGGGAGCGTCCCGCTACAATGAGCAGTTCTTC. Its protein is CASSQDSPRGLAGASRYNEQFF.

The chain uses TRBV2 and TRBJ2-1; no reliable D call. Germline lookup yields CDR1 SNHLY and CDR2 FYNNEI. V shed 7 bases and J shed 5 bases, with 12 bases lying between them. The CDR3 is made up of 13 amino acids. This chain's CDR3 is CASNGVFHNEQFF. The CDR3 DNA reads as TGTGCCAGCAACGGCGTATTCCACAATGAGCAGTTCTTC. Combining the CDR3 with reference TRBV2 and TRBJ2-1 gives the whole variable domain EPEVTQTPSHQVTQMGQEVILRCVPISNHLYFYWYRQILGQKVEFLVSFYNNEISEKSEIFDDQFSVERPDGSNFTLKIRSTKLEDSAMYFCASNGVFHNEQFFGPGTRLTVL.

The chain couples TRBV25-1 to TRBJ1-5; D call uncertain. Looked up from germline, CDR1 is MGHDK and CDR2 is SYGVNS. The CDR3 runs 15 residues. Trimming shortened V by 5 bases and J by 0 bases, and 11 bases separated the two germline ends. CDR3 in amino acids: CASSPRGYSNQPQHF. CDR3 bases: TGTGCCAGCAGTCCCCGGGGATATAGCAATCAGCCCCAGCATTTT.

This clone came up a few times. V usage is TRBV6-5 and J usage is TRBJ1-2; a weak D match, TRBD1 (6 bases). Trimming took 5 bases from V and 2 from J, leaving 12 bases between them. CDR3 length equals 14 residues. Germline assignment: CDR1 MNHEY and CDR2 SVGAGI. CDR3 DNA: TGTGCCAGCAGTCTAGGACAGACAAACTATGGCTACACCTTC. Its translation: CASSLGQTNYGYTF.

The V and J genes are TRBV7-3 and TRBJ2-1; 12 bases agree with TRBD2. The germline V gene has CDR1 SGHTA and CDR2 FQGTGA. The CDR3 totals 17 residues. The ends lost 3 bases at V and 9 bases at J; junction bases unmatched: 12. This CDR3 reads CASSFPPLAGGIGEQFF. Here the CDR3 DNA reads TGTGCCAGCAGCTTCCCTCCCCTAGCGGGAGGGATCGGTGAGCAGTTCTTC.